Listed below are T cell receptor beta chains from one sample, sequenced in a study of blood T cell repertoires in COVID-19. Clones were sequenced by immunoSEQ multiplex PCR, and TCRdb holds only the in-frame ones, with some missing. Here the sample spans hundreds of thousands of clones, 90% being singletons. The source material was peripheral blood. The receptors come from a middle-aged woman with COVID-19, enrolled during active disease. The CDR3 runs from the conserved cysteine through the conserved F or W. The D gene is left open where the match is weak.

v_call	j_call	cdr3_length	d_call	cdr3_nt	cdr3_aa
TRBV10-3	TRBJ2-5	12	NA	TGTGCCATCAGCGCCGGGGGAGAGACCCAGTACTTC	CAISAGGETQYF
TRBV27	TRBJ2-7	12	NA	TGTGCCAGCAGTTTTACAGGCTACGAGCAGTACTTC	CASSFTGYEQYF
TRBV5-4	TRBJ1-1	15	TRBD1	TGTGCCAGCAGCTTAGGGGACAGGGTTGGCACTGAAGCTTTCTTT	CASSLGDRVGTEAFF
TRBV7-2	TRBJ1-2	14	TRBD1	TGTGCCAGCAGCGTCCTACAGGGGGCGGGTGGCTACACCTTC	CASSVLQGAGGYTF
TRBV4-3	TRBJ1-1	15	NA	TGCGCCAGCAGCCAAGATCGGACACCCAACACTGAAGCTTTCTTT	CASSQDRTPNTEAFF
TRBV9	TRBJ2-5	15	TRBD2	TGTGCCAGCACCGAGGGAGCGGGGGCACAAGAGACCCAGTACTTC	CASTEGAGAQETQYF
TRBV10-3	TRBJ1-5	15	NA	TGTGCCATCAGTGAGTCCTTGGATTCGGGTCAGCCCCAGCATTTT	CAISESLDSGQPQHF
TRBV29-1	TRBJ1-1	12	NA	TGCAGCGTTGAGGAGGGAGCCACTGAAGCTTTCTTT	CSVEEGATEAFF
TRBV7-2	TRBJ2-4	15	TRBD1	TGTGCCAGCAGCAGGGACAGGGGAGGAGGAAACATTCAGTACTTC	CASSRDRGGGNIQYF
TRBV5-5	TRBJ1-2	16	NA	TGTGCCAGCACCACTTTTGGTGCTAGGGGGTTCTATGGCTACACCTTC	CASTTFGARGFYGYTF
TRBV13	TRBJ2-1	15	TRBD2	TGTGCCAGCAGCAAGCGTAGCGGGGTGGGGAATGAGCAGTTCTTC	CASSKRSGVGNEQFF
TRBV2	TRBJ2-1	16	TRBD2	TGTGCCAGCAGTGAATCCGCGGGAGTGCTGTACAATGAGCAGTTCTTC	CASSESAGVLYNEQFF
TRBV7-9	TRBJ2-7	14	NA	TGTGCCAGCAGCTTAGTAGAGGGCCTCTACGAGCAGTACTTC	CASSLVEGLYEQYF